A selection of T cell receptor beta chains follows, all from one sample in a study of blood T cell repertoires in COVID-19. Measured with immunoSEQ multiplex PCR; TCRdb has only the in-frame clones, and not every one. The sample consists of around 160,000 clones, just under 85% of them appearing once. The sample was peripheral blood. These receptors originate from a woman aged 40 to 49 with active or convalescent COVID-19. Both conserved end residues are part of each CDR3.

j_call | v_call | cdr3_aa
TRBJ1-5 | TRBV19 | CASSIRSQFPGQGQNQPQHF
TRBJ1-3 | TRBV12-1 | CASSFVGGYSGNTIYF
TRBJ2-3 | TRBV30 | CAWSDGTTRTDTQYF
TRBJ1-4 | TRBV7-6 | CASSRKDRGAEKLFF
TRBJ2-3 | TRBV28 | CASSFGGGQDTQYF
TRBJ2-7 | TRBV28 | CASSLSGGGTYEQYF
TRBJ2-2 | TRBV6-2/TRBV6-3 | CASSYPRVRSGELFF
TRBJ1-6 | TRBV6-1 | CASSYPGDSPLHF
TRBJ1-5 | TRBV28 | CASSRTGPGRPQHF
TRBJ1-3 | TRBV11-2 | CASSQNRGSGNTIYF
TRBJ1-3 | TRBV6-5 | CASSRDRGNTIYF
TRBJ2-1 | TRBV28 | CASSLVHEQFF
TRBJ1-5 | TRBV30 | CAWSFRPTGRWGQPQHF
TRBJ2-4 | TRBV28 | CASSFPSGSSFQYF
TRBJ2-2 | TRBV12-5 | CASGLSNTGELFF
TRBJ1-5 | TRBV7-2 | CASRLVGGNQPQHF
TRBJ2-5 | TRBV27 | CASRRGQERETQYF
TRBJ2-3 | TRBV3-1/TRBV3-2 | CASSQLASRDTQYF
TRBJ2-7 | TRBV7-6 | CASSLAGLTSGGSYEQYF
TRBJ2-5 | TRBV6-5 | CASCRDRDETQYF
TRBJ2-7 | TRBV29-1 | CSVGGAGTGAREQYF
TRBJ1-6 | TRBV7-2 | CASSLLDRRKPLHF
TRBJ1-2 | TRBV14 | CASSQEQAYGYTF
TRBJ1-1 | TRBV14 | CASSQELWEGLNTEAFF
TRBJ1-2 | TRBV7-2 | CASSSSYGQWRDGYTF
TRBJ1-1 | TRBV28 | CASSFQNSEAFF
TRBJ1-5 | TRBV10-3 | CAISDWQDGQPQHF
TRBJ2-3 | TRBV13 | CASSSGVAGVAGGTQYF
TRBJ2-7 | TRBV27 | CASSEGLTWEQYF
TRBJ1-5 | TRBV11-2 | CASSLDPGGGQPQHF
TRBJ1-6 | TRBV5-1 | CASRRLEGSPLHF
TRBJ1-1 | TRBV5-1 | CASSSGQGNTEAFF